The rows below give T cell receptor beta chains drawn from one sample of a study of shared clonotypes between healthy human individuals. Generated by immunoSEQ multiplex PCR, the TCRdb table keeps only in-frame clones and is missing some. Of over a million clones in the sample, around 78% were seen once. The sequenced sample consisted of memory CD4+ T cells from PBMCs. Receptor source: a man younger than 30 in good health. Some clones in this sample may be carry-over from other donors' samples. Each CDR3 is given with its conserved first and last residue. A D gene is named only where the DNA matches it firmly. Clone sizes are given selectively: once, few, many, or a class where the clone is expanded.

-,TRBV11-3,TRBD2,TRBJ2-2,TGTGCCAGCAGCTCTGGACTAGCGGGGATAAATGACAACACCGGGGAGCTGTTTTTT,CASSSGLAGINDNTGELFF
-,TRBV7-9,TRBD1,TRBJ1-1,TGTGCCAGCAGCCCAGAGACAGGGTACACTGAAGCTTTCTTT,CASSPETGYTEAFF
few,TRBV30,-,TRBJ1-1,TGTGCCTGGAACATAGGGACCCTGAACACTGAAGCTTTCTTT,CAWNIGTLNTEAFF
many,TRBV28,-,TRBJ1-2,TGTGCCAGCAGCTCCTCCCCCGGGAGCCAGGGCTACACCTTC,CASSSSPGSQGYTF
-,TRBV2,-,TRBJ1-1,TGTGCCAGCAGTGAGTACAGTAACTGGGCTGAAGCTTTCTTT,CASSEYSNWAEAFF
-,TRBV6-1,-,TRBJ1-1,TGTGCCACCACTGACCTCAATGAAGCTTTCTTT,CATTDLNEAFF
few,TRBV5-1,-,TRBJ2-2,TGCGCCAGCAGCTTGACAACCTCCTTCGGAGGGGAGCTGTTTTTT,CASSLTTSFGGELFF
-,TRBV28,TRBD1,TRBJ1-1,TGTGCCAGCAGTTTAGGACAGGGAGCCGCTTTCTTT,CASSLGQGAAFF
-,TRBV28,TRBD1,TRBJ1-5,TGTGCCAGCAGTTCGGCGGGGCGACAGGGATACCTAAGACCGTATAGCAATCAGCCCCAGCATTTT,CASSSAGRQGYLRPYSNQPQHF
-,TRBV10-3,-,TRBJ1-2,TGTGCCATCAGGGGTAACTATGGCTACACCTTC,CAIRGNYGYTF
-,TRBV23-1,-,TRBJ2-7,TGCGCCAGCAGTCCAGACGGAGATCCGAGGAACGAGCAGTACTTC,CASSPDGDPRNEQYF
-,TRBV5-5,TRBD1,TRBJ2-5,TGTGCCAGCAGCTCACCGGGACAGGGGCGCTGGGAGACCCAGTACTTC,CASSSPGQGRWETQYF
-,TRBV30,-,TRBJ2-2,TGTGCCTGGAGCCGCACCGGGGAGCTGTTTTTT,CAWSRTGELFF
-,TRBV5-1,TRBD2,TRBJ2-7,TGCGCCAGCTCAGGACTAGCGTCCGAGCAGTACTTC,CASSGLASEQYF
-,TRBV11-2,-,TRBJ2-3,TGTGCCAGCAGCTTCTATCCTGGTCCAACAGATACGCAGTATTTT,CASSFYPGPTDTQYF
-,TRBV30,TRBD2,TRBJ2-5,TGTGCCTGGAGTGTATCTAGCGGGAGTGGAGAGACCCAGTACTTC,CAWSVSSGSGETQYF
-,TRBV6-1,-,TRBJ1-1,TGTGCCAGCAGGACGCAGGCGGGCGGTGAAGCTTTCTTT,CASRTQAGGEAFF
-,TRBV5-4,-,TRBJ1-2,TGTGCCAGCAGCTTGAAAGGAGGGAACTATGGCTACACCTTC,CASSLKGGNYGYTF
-,TRBV28,-,TRBJ2-5,TGTGCCAGCAGTTCGGTATTGTGGGCGACCCAGTACTTC,CASSSVLWATQYF
-,TRBV5-1,TRBD1,TRBJ1-1,TGCGCCAGCAGCATCGAGACAGGGGGGGCCACTGAAGCTTTCTTT,CASSIETGGATEAFF
-,TRBV28,TRBD1,TRBJ2-2,TGTGCCAGCAGTTCTTTCGGGACAGGGGACACCGGGGAGCTGTTTTTT,CASSSFGTGDTGELFF
-,TRBV28,TRBD1,TRBJ2-7,TGTGCCAGCAGTTTGGGACAGGGCTACGAGCAGTACTTC,CASSLGQGYEQYF
-,TRBV19,-,TRBJ2-7,TGTGCCAGTGGGGGACACCTCTCCTACGAGCAGTACTTC,CASGGHLSYEQYF
-,TRBV5-6,TRBD2,TRBJ2-1,TGTGCCAGCAGCCCGGGACTAGCGGGAGGGTCCTACAATGAGCAGTTCTTC,CASSPGLAGGSYNEQFF
-,TRBV5-1,-,TRBJ2-5,TGCGCCAGCAGACGGGCGGGCGCCTCCGGGGAGACCCAGTACTTC,CASRRAGASGETQYF
-,TRBV2,-,TRBJ2-3,TGTGCCAGCAGCGTTAGCGGTTCCACAGATACGCAGTATTTT,CASSVSGSTDTQYF
once,TRBV5-8,-,TRBJ1-1,TGTGCCAGCAGCTTGCCCGGGACATACACTGAAGCTTTCTTT,CASSLPGTYTEAFF
-,TRBV18,TRBD1,TRBJ2-3,TGTGCCAGCTCACGCACGACAGGGTCGGCCACAGATACGCAGTATTTT,CASSRTTGSATDTQYF
-,TRBV5-1,-,TRBJ1-1,TGCGCCAGCAGCTTTCAAACAGCGAACACTGAAGCTTTCTTT,CASSFQTANTEAFF
-,TRBV5-1,-,TRBJ2-2,TGCGCCAGCAGCTCGACCGGGGAGCTGTTTTTT,CASSSTGELFF
-,TRBV6-1,TRBD1,TRBJ2-2,TGTGCCAGCAGTAAGGGACAGGGGGTCCCCGGGGAGCTGTTTTTT,CASSKGQGVPGELFF
-,TRBV5-1,-,TRBJ2-1,TGCGCCAGCAGCTTGGCAGGGGGGATTTCCTACAATGAGCAGTTCTTC,CASSLAGGISYNEQFF
-,TRBV9,-,TRBJ1-1,TGTGCCAGCAGCGCTTGGCAGAACACTGAAGCTTTCTTT,CASSAWQNTEAFF
-,TRBV28,TRBD1,TRBJ1-3,TGTGCCAGCAGTTTTGACTTCCCGGACAGGGCCCTCCTGTACTCTGGAAACACCATATATTTT,CASSFDFPDRALLYSGNTIYF
-,TRBV7-9,-,TRBJ1-5,TGTGCCAGCAGCCCTTCTAGTGCGGAAAAGCCCCAGCATTTT,CASSPSSAEKPQHF
-,TRBV29-1,-,TRBJ1-1,TGCAGCGTGCAGAAGAACACTGAAGCTTTCTTT,CSVQKNTEAFF
few,TRBV19,TRBD1,TRBJ1-4,TGTGCCAGTAGTAGACTCTCAATTCGGACAGGCTCAGTCGGAAAACTGTTTTTT,CASSRLSIRTGSVGKLFF
-,TRBV28,-,TRBJ1-2,TGTGCCAGCAGTTTTGGGGGTTCCTATGGCTACACCTTC,CASSFGGSYGYTF